The present TCR beta chain was sequenced within a study of T cells in Graves' hyperthyroidism and ophthalmopathy. Regarding the study as a whole: The model foresaw ophthalmopathy a median around 6 months prior to onset.

What was amplified from RNA transcripts were TCR beta CDR3 regions. HTBI primers drove first-round RT-PCR of the TCR CDR3. In TCRdb, the multiplex PCR reads were re-called with MiXCR into one record per CDR3 protein. Among 730,000 or so distinct CDR3 sequences, 18% were seen once, and the ten largest hold 16%. Many counts were recorded for this clonotype. Antigen specificity is unknown. Germline-derived CDR1 and CDR2 are GTSNPN and SVGIG (reference sequence). The CDR3 contains 12 residues. V was shortened by 3 bases and J by 7 bases, with 12 bases between the two germline ends. The chain combines TRBV30 with TRBJ1-2; D perhaps matches TRBD1 (5 bases). Sequencing input: blood. The TCR comes from a woman in her fifties or sixties with Graves' hyperthyroidism that later progressed to Graves' ophthalmopathy. This CDR3 reads CAWSQSRAGYTF. CDR3 bases: TGTGCCTGGAGCCAGTCCAGGGCTGGCTACACCTTC.